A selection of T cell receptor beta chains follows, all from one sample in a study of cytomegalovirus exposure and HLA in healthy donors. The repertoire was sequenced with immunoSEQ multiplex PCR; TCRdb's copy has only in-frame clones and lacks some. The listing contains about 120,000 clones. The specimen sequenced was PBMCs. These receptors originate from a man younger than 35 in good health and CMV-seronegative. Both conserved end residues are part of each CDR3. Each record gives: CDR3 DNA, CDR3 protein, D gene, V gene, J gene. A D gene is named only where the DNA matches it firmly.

CDR3nt: TGTGCCAGCAGCCCCGGCTCCGGGTTCTACAATGAGCAGTTCTTC
CDR3aa: CASSPGSGFYNEQFF
d_gene: NA
v_gene: TRBV7-6
j_gene: TRBJ2-1

CDR3nt: TGTGCCAGCAGCGTAGGCCATAGCGGGTCCTACGAGCAGTACTTC
CDR3aa: CASSVGHSGSYEQYF
d_gene: TRBD2
v_gene: TRBV9
j_gene: TRBJ2-7

CDR3nt: TGTGCCAGTAGTATGAGGCGGGGAGCGCGCACAGATACGCAGTATTTT
CDR3aa: CASSMRRGARTDTQYF
d_gene: NA
v_gene: TRBV19
j_gene: TRBJ2-3

CDR3nt: TGCGCCAGCAGCTTGAAGGGGCAATGGGAGACCCAGTACTTC
CDR3aa: CASSLKGQWETQYF
d_gene: NA
v_gene: TRBV5-1
j_gene: TRBJ2-5

CDR3nt: TGTGTCAGCAGCTTGGAGCTCATGAACACTGAAGCTTTCTTT
CDR3aa: CVSSLELMNTEAFF
d_gene: NA
v_gene: TRBV7-8
j_gene: TRBJ1-1

CDR3nt: TGTGCCAGTAGTATCCTGACAGGGGGGGTCTCGAACACCGGGGAGCTGTTTTTT
CDR3aa: CASSILTGGVSNTGELFF
d_gene: TRBD1
v_gene: TRBV19
j_gene: TRBJ2-2

CDR3nt: TGTGCCAGCAGCTTGGGACAGGGGAGAACTGAAGCTTTCTTT
CDR3aa: CASSLGQGRTEAFF
d_gene: TRBD1
v_gene: TRBV7-2
j_gene: TRBJ1-1

CDR3nt: TGTGCCAGTAGTATCCTTGGGGGACAGAACTATGGCTACACCTTC
CDR3aa: CASSILGGQNYGYTF
d_gene: TRBD1
v_gene: TRBV19
j_gene: TRBJ1-2

CDR3nt: TGCGCCAGCAGCAATCCCCGAGGGGGAACCTCCCTTAGGAACACCGGGGAGCTGTTTTTT
CDR3aa: CASSNPRGGTSLRNTGELFF
d_gene: NA
v_gene: TRBV5-1
j_gene: TRBJ2-2

CDR3nt: TGTGCCAGCAGTTTATCGGCTAGCGGGACGCAGTACTTC
CDR3aa: CASSLSASGTQYF
d_gene: TRBD2
v_gene: TRBV28
j_gene: TRBJ2-7

CDR3nt: TGTGCCAGCAGTTTGTCAGGGTACGAGCAGTACTTC
CDR3aa: CASSLSGYEQYF
d_gene: NA
v_gene: TRBV28
j_gene: TRBJ2-7

CDR3nt: TGTGCCAGCAGCGTAGGGGCCGGACTAGCGGGGGAACAAGAGACCCAGTACTTC
CDR3aa: CASSVGAGLAGEQETQYF
d_gene: TRBD2
v_gene: TRBV9
j_gene: TRBJ2-5

CDR3nt: TGTGCCAGCAGTTTAGCCGGTGGGTGGGCTTCTTACGAGCAGTACTTC
CDR3aa: CASSLAGGWASYEQYF
d_gene: NA
v_gene: TRBV27
j_gene: TRBJ2-7

CDR3nt: TGTGCCAGCAGTTACTCAAGGACTTCTGGAAACACCATATATTTT
CDR3aa: CASSYSRTSGNTIYF
d_gene: NA
v_gene: TRBV6-6
j_gene: TRBJ1-3

CDR3nt: TGTGCCAGCAGTTTGACAGGGGGCGGGGAGACCCAGTACTTC
CDR3aa: CASSLTGGGETQYF
d_gene: TRBD1
v_gene: TRBV6-4
j_gene: TRBJ2-5

CDR3nt: TGTGCCAGCAGCCCGGATGGACAGGGAGGCTACACCTTC
CDR3aa: CASSPDGQGGYTF
d_gene: TRBD1
v_gene: TRBV7-3
j_gene: TRBJ1-2

CDR3nt: TGTGCCAGCACCCCAATACTTCGGGGAGGCACTGAAGCTTTCTTT
CDR3aa: CASTPILRGGTEAFF
d_gene: NA
v_gene: TRBV6-5
j_gene: TRBJ1-1

CDR3nt: TGTGCCAGCAGTTCCCCGGACAGAAACACTGAAGCTTTCTTT
CDR3aa: CASSSPDRNTEAFF
d_gene: NA
v_gene: TRBV28
j_gene: TRBJ1-1

CDR3nt: TGTGCCAGCAGCGGACAGAACTACGAGCAGTACTTC
CDR3aa: CASSGQNYEQYF
d_gene: NA
v_gene: TRBV5-4
j_gene: TRBJ2-7

CDR3nt: TGTGCCAGCAGCTTAGGGGACATTTCTAAGGGAGAGACCCAGTACTTC
CDR3aa: CASSLGDISKGETQYF
d_gene: NA
v_gene: TRBV11-3
j_gene: TRBJ2-5

CDR3nt: TGTGCCAGCAGCCTACAGTCGGACAGGGGAGAAAAACTGTTTTTT
CDR3aa: CASSLQSDRGEKLFF
d_gene: TRBD1
v_gene: TRBV27
j_gene: TRBJ1-4

CDR3nt: TGTGCCAGCAGCTTAGCTCGAGCAATGAATCAGCCCCAGCATTTT
CDR3aa: CASSLARAMNQPQHF
d_gene: NA
v_gene: TRBV7-8
j_gene: TRBJ1-5

CDR3nt: TGTGCCAGCAGCTTAAATGGACAGGGGGCGGCTGGCTATGGCTACACCTTC
CDR3aa: CASSLNGQGAAGYGYTF
d_gene: TRBD1
v_gene: TRBV7-2
j_gene: TRBJ1-2

CDR3nt: TGTGCCAGCAGTTACTCGAGCAGGGCCGTCCCCTACGAGCAGTACTTC
CDR3aa: CASSYSSRAVPYEQYF
d_gene: NA
v_gene: TRBV6-5
j_gene: TRBJ2-7

CDR3nt: TGCGCCAGCAGCTTGGGGGACAGGAGCTCCTACGAGCAGTACTTC
CDR3aa: CASSLGDRSSYEQYF
d_gene: TRBD1
v_gene: TRBV5-1
j_gene: TRBJ2-7

CDR3nt: TGTGCCAGCATCACTGGGGACGGGAGGGTCTACGAGCAGTACTTC
CDR3aa: CASITGDGRVYEQYF
d_gene: TRBD2
v_gene: TRBV6-6
j_gene: TRBJ2-7

CDR3nt: TGTGCCAGTAGTCCCTGGGGGGGTGGCACTGAAGCTTTCTTT
CDR3aa: CASSPWGGGTEAFF
d_gene: NA
v_gene: TRBV19
j_gene: TRBJ1-1

CDR3nt: TGTGCCAGCAGTTTACAGGGTCCAGGGTTGCGCGAGCAGTACTTC
CDR3aa: CASSLQGPGLREQYF
d_gene: NA
v_gene: TRBV28
j_gene: TRBJ2-7

CDR3nt: TGTGCCAGCAGAAAACAGGGGGCAGGTTACGAGCAGTACTTC
CDR3aa: CASRKQGAGYEQYF
d_gene: TRBD1
v_gene: TRBV27
j_gene: TRBJ2-7

CDR3nt: TGTGCCAGCAGCCGTGGACTGCCGAGCTCCTACAATGAGCAGTTCTTC
CDR3aa: CASSRGLPSSYNEQFF
d_gene: NA
v_gene: TRBV7-9
j_gene: TRBJ2-1

CDR3nt: TGTGCCAGCAGTGAACTGAGGGCATATGGCTACACCTTC
CDR3aa: CASSELRAYGYTF
d_gene: NA
v_gene: TRBV2
j_gene: TRBJ1-2

CDR3nt: TGTGCCAGTAGTATGGGACTAGCGACTATAGTGAATGAGCAGTTCTTC
CDR3aa: CASSMGLATIVNEQFF
d_gene: TRBD2
v_gene: TRBV19
j_gene: TRBJ2-1

CDR3nt: TGTGCCGGCAGTCCACCCGACAGGGTGACCTACGAGCAGTACTTC
CDR3aa: CAGSPPDRVTYEQYF
d_gene: TRBD1
v_gene: TRBV7-9
j_gene: TRBJ2-7

CDR3nt: TGCGCCAGCATGAAGGTCGACGAGCGGGCCGGGGAGCTGTTTTTT
CDR3aa: CASMKVDERAGELFF
d_gene: NA
v_gene: TRBV5-1
j_gene: TRBJ2-2

CDR3nt: TGTGCCAGCAGCTTGGTGGTGGCCCACGAGCAGTACTTC
CDR3aa: CASSLVVAHEQYF
d_gene: NA
v_gene: TRBV11-2
j_gene: TRBJ2-7

CDR3nt: TGTGCTAGTGGCGTTGGCGGGGGGCCCCAGCATTTT
CDR3aa: CASGVGGGPQHF
d_gene: NA
v_gene: TRBV12-5
j_gene: TRBJ1-5

CDR3nt: TGTGCCAGCACCCCTCCCTTTATTCGTGCAGATACGCAGTATTTT
CDR3aa: CASTPPFIRADTQYF
d_gene: NA
v_gene: TRBV28
j_gene: TRBJ2-3

CDR3nt: TGTGCCAGCAGCTCTAGCGGATACAATGAGCAGTTCTTC
CDR3aa: CASSSSGYNEQFF
d_gene: TRBD2
v_gene: TRBV6-5
j_gene: TRBJ2-1

CDR3nt: TGCGCCAGCAGCCAAGATTGGACAGTGAACACCGGGGAGCTGTTTTTT
CDR3aa: CASSQDWTVNTGELFF
d_gene: NA
v_gene: TRBV4-3
j_gene: TRBJ2-2

CDR3nt: TGTGCCATCAGTGAAAGGGGTAGCCGCTACGAGCAGTACTTC
CDR3aa: CAISERGSRYEQYF
d_gene: NA
v_gene: TRBV10-3
j_gene: TRBJ2-7

CDR3nt: TGTGCCAGTTCACAGGGCACTGAAGCTTTCTTT
CDR3aa: CASSQGTEAFF
d_gene: NA
v_gene: TRBV14
j_gene: TRBJ1-1

CDR3nt: TGTGCCAGCAGTTCTTATTGGGGGAGGTCCTCCTACGAGCAGTACTTC
CDR3aa: CASSSYWGRSSYEQYF
d_gene: NA
v_gene: TRBV28
j_gene: TRBJ2-7

CDR3nt: TGTGCCAGCAGCCCTCAAGGACAGGGTAGCTCCTACGAGCAGTACTTC
CDR3aa: CASSPQGQGSSYEQYF
d_gene: TRBD1
v_gene: TRBV9
j_gene: TRBJ2-7

CDR3nt: TGTGCCAGCAGTTACTCGGTTTCAGGGGTCTCCTACGAGCAGTACTTC
CDR3aa: CASSYSVSGVSYEQYF
d_gene: NA
v_gene: TRBV6-6
j_gene: TRBJ2-7

CDR3nt: TGTGCCAGCGGATTTCTAGCGGGTTGGAACACCGGGGAGCTGTTTTTT
CDR3aa: CASGFLAGWNTGELFF
d_gene: TRBD2
v_gene: TRBV4-2
j_gene: TRBJ2-2

CDR3nt: TGTGCCAGCACGATCGTCAGGGGCTCAAACTATGGCTACACCTTC
CDR3aa: CASTIVRGSNYGYTF
d_gene: NA
v_gene: TRBV6-1
j_gene: TRBJ1-2

CDR3nt: TGTGCCAGCAGCTTGGGGACCAGGGCAGGGATGTTT
CDR3aa: CASSLGTRAGMF
d_gene: NA
v_gene: TRBV5-6
j_gene: TRBJ1-4

CDR3nt: TGTGCCACCAGCAGACCGGGACAGGGTAGGACCGGGGAGCTGTTTTTT
CDR3aa: CATSRPGQGRTGELFF
d_gene: TRBD1
v_gene: TRBV15
j_gene: TRBJ2-2

CDR3nt: TGTGCCAGCAGCGGGACTATGAACACTGAAGCTTTCTTT
CDR3aa: CASSGTMNTEAFF
d_gene: NA
v_gene: TRBV14
j_gene: TRBJ1-1

CDR3nt: TGTGCCGGCAGCTTAATCGGGACAAACTACGAGCAGTACTTC
CDR3aa: CAGSLIGTNYEQYF
d_gene: NA
v_gene: TRBV7-9
j_gene: TRBJ2-7

CDR3nt: TGTGCCAGCAGTAAACCTAGCGGGGGGGGAGAGACCCAGTACTTC
CDR3aa: CASSKPSGGGETQYF
d_gene: TRBD2
v_gene: TRBV28
j_gene: TRBJ2-5

CDR3nt: TGTGCCAGCAGCCTCGGGGGCGAGCAGTACTTC
CDR3aa: CASSLGGEQYF
d_gene: NA
v_gene: TRBV9
j_gene: TRBJ2-7

CDR3nt: TGTGCCAGCAGCGGACAGGGGGAAAGCACTGAAGCTTTCTTT
CDR3aa: CASSGQGESTEAFF
d_gene: TRBD1
v_gene: TRBV7-9
j_gene: TRBJ1-1

CDR3nt: TGTGCCAGCAGCCCAGGACAGGGGTTCACAGATACGCAGTATTTT
CDR3aa: CASSPGQGFTDTQYF
d_gene: TRBD1
v_gene: TRBV11-3
j_gene: TRBJ2-3

CDR3nt: TGTGCCAGCAGTTTAGTAGACAGGGATAATTCACCCCTCCACTTT
CDR3aa: CASSLVDRDNSPLHF
d_gene: TRBD1
v_gene: TRBV28
j_gene: TRBJ1-6

CDR3nt: TGTGCCAGCAGCTTAATTCTGGCTCCGGGACAGCTCATGAACACTGAAGCTTTCTTT
CDR3aa: CASSLILAPGQLMNTEAFF
d_gene: TRBD1
v_gene: TRBV7-2
j_gene: TRBJ1-1

CDR3nt: TGCAGGGCCACAGGGCTCACTGAAGCTTTCTTT
CDR3aa: CRATGLTEAFF
d_gene: NA
v_gene: TRBV20-1
j_gene: TRBJ1-1

CDR3nt: TGTGCCAGCAGCTTGGGGTTCAGGGAAGGCACTGAAGCTTTCTTT
CDR3aa: CASSLGFREGTEAFF
d_gene: NA
v_gene: TRBV5-4
j_gene: TRBJ1-1

CDR3nt: TGTGCCTGGAAATCAGTCGATACGCAGTATTTT
CDR3aa: CAWKSVDTQYF
d_gene: NA
v_gene: TRBV30
j_gene: TRBJ2-3

CDR3nt: TGTGCCAGCAGTAGGACCCTACGGGGCTCCTACGAGCAGTACTTC
CDR3aa: CASSRTLRGSYEQYF
d_gene: NA
v_gene: TRBV6-5
j_gene: TRBJ2-7